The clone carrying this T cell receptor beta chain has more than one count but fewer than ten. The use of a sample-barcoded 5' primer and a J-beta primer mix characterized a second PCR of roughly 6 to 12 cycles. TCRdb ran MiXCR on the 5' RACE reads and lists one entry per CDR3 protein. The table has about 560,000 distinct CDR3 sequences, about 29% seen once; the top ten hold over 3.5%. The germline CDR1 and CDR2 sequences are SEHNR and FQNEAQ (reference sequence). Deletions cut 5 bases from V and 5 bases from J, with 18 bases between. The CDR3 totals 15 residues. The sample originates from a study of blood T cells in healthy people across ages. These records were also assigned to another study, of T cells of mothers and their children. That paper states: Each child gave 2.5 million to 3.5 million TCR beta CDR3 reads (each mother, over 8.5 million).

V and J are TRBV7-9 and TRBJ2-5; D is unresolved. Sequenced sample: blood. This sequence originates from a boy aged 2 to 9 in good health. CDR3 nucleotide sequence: TGTGCCAGCAGCCCTAGGGATCTAGAAAAGGAGACCCAGTACTTC. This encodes CASSPRDLEKETQYF.